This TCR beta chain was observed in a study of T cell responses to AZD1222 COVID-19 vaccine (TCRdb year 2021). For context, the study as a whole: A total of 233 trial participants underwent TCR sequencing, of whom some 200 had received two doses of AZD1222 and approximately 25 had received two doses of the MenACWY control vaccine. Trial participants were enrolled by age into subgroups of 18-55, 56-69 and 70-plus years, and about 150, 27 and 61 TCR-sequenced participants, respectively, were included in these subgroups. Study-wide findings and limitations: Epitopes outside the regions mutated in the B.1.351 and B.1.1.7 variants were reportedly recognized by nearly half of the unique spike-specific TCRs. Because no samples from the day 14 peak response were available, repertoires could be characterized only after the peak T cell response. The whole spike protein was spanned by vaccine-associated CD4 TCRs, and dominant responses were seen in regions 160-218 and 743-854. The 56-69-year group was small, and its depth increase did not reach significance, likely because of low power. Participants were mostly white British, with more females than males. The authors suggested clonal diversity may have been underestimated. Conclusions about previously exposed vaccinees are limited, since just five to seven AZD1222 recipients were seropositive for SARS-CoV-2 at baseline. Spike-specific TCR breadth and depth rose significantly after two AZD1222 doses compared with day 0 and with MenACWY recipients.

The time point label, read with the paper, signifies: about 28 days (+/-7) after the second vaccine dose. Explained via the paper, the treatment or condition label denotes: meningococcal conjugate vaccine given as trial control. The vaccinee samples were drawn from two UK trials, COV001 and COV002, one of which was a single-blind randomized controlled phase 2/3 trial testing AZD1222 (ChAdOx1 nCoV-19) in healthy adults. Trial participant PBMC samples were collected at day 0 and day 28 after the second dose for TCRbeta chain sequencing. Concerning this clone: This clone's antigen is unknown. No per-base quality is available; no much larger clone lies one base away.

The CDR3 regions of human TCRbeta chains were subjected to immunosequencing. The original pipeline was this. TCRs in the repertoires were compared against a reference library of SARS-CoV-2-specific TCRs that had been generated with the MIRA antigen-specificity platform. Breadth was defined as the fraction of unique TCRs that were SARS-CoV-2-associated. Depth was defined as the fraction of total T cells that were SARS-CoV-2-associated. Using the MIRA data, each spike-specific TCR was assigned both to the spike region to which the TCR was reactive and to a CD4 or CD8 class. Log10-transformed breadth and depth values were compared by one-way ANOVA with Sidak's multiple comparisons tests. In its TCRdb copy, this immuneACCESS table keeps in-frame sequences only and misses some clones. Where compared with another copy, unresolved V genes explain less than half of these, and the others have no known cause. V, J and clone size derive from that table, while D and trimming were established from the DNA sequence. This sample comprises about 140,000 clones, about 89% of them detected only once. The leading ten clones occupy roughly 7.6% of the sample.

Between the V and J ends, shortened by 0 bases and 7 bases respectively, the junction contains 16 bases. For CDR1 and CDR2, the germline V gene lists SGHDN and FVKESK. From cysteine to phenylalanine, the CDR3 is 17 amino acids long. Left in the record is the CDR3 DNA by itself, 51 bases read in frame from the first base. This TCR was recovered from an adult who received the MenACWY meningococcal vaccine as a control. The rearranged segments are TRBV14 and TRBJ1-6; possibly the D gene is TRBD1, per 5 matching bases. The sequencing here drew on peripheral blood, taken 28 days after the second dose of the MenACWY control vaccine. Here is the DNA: TGTGCCAGCAGCCAAGATCCCCAGGGATCGGTGAATTCACCCCTCCACTTT. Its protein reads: CASSQDPQGSVNSPLHF.